This T cell receptor beta chain was observed in a study of blood T cell repertoires in COVID-19. Background on the study: Italy, Spain and the United States were the sources of the convalescent and acute COVID-19 samples. In each case, the material was cDNA or gDNA derived from T cells, B-cell-depleted T cells, or PBMCs.

V lost 8 bases, J lost 0 bases, and 4 bases lay in between. CDR1 is ENHRY and CDR2 is SYGVKD in the germline V gene. The CDR3 extends over 11 amino acids. Method: immunoSEQ multiplex PCR; TCRdb's copy keeps in-frame clones and lacks some. The table lists some 220,000 clones, roughly 80% of them singletons, with 5.2% in the top ten. The V and J genes are TRBV10-3 and TRBJ1-1; D unresolved. This clonotype was sampled from a woman in her seventies with COVID-19, enrolled during active disease. The material sequenced was peripheral blood. This CDR3 is CAIGVNTEAFF. The CDR3, as DNA: TGTGCCATCGGAGTGAACACTGAAGCTTTCTTT.